The T cell receptor (beta chain) described here comes from a study of T-cell memory formation after mild COVID-19. This CDR3 is 14 amino acids long. Germline trimming cut 7 bases from V and 2 bases from J; bases unmatched to any gene: 6. Germline V lookup: CDR1 MNHNS, CDR2 SASEGT. After 5'RACE with constant-segment primers, TCR alpha and TCR beta cDNA libraries carrying sample barcodes and UMIs were obtained. TCRdb reprocessed the 5' RACE reads via MiXCR and lists one record per CDR3 protein. The sample has 310,000 or so distinct CDR3 sequences, approximately 15% seen once. The study, taken as a whole, reports: For contracting clones, CD4+ ones sat mainly in CM and EM, CD8+ in EMRA.

Comment on this clonotype: Its antigen remains unknown.

This TCR derives from a man aged 18 to 30 who had mild COVID-19 (a few samples of this study predate the infection). Cell type and time point are not known. Sequencing was carried out using PBMCs or a T cell subset sorted from them (not recorded which). This sequence joins TRBV6-1 and TRBJ2-7; 9 bases are a match to TRBD1. The CDR3 protein is CASKPGQGTYEQYF. The CDR3 nucleotides are TGTGCCAGCAAACCGGGACAGGGTACCTACGAGCAGTACTTC.